The 27 T cell receptor beta chains listed next were all sequenced from one sample in a study of identical twins. TCRdb ran MiXCR on the 5' RACE reads and lists one entry per CDR3 protein. The sample lists over 200,000 distinct CDR3 sequences; roughly 7.1% were seen once. This sample was shared with a second study, whose subject was T cells expressing NK-cell markers.

The sequenced material came from CD8+ T cells sorted from blood. These receptors came from a woman aged 18-30 years in good health.

The DNA for the CDR3 is TGTGCCAGCTCACCACCCGGCGGGGACGGTGAAGCTTTCTTT. Protein sequence: CASSPPGGDGEAFF. The chain has TRBV18 and TRBJ1-1; D is perhaps TRBD1 (5 bases). This CDR3 has 14 residues. V was pared by 0 bases and J by 7 bases, with 12 bases between. Germline V lookup: CDR1 KGHSH, CDR2 LQKENI.

This clonotype has just a few counts. The chain is built from TRBV12-3 or TRBV12-4 and TRBJ2-5; no definite D call. V shed 6 bases and J shed 4 bases, with 18 bases lying between them. The CDR3 is 15 amino acids. DNA for the CDR3: TGTGCCAGCAGCCCCGGGCCCCGGTGGGGAGAGACCCAGTACTTC. This sequence encodes CASSPGPRWGETQYF.

In this sample, this clonotype turned up a few times. The rearrangement uses TRBV20-1 and TRBJ2-7; 8 nucleotides align to TRBD1. This CDR3 is 15 amino acids long. Unmatched junction bases numbered 14, after V lost 6 bases and J lost 4 bases. The germline V gene has CDR1 DFQATT and CDR2 SNEGSKA (reference sequence). In nucleotides, the CDR3 is TGCAGTGCCCGATCGACAGGGGTAGTTGGTTACGAGCAGTACTTC. Translating it yields CSARSTGVVGYEQYF.

Only a few counts were recorded for this clonotype. The genes are TRBV6-2 or TRBV6-3 and TRBJ1-1, with no clear D. Trimming removed 7 bases at V and 1 base at J, with 16 bases between. Germline values: CDR1 MNHEY, CDR2 SVGEGT. The CDR3 runs to 15 residues. The CDR3 sequence is CASTEGLGWNTEAFF. The CDR3 nucleotides are TGTGCCAGCACGGAGGGCCTTGGATGGAACACTGAAGCTTTCTTT.

As concerns this clonotype: Compared with germline, one end of the junction differs, possibly owing to a read error. The chain employs TRBV6-1 and TRBJ2-7; weak D call: TRBD1 (5 bases). This CDR3 contains 14 residues. Germline V CDR1 and CDR2: MNHNS, SASEGT. The CDR3 protein is CASSVDSSPYEQYF. The CDR3 DNA reads TGTGCGAGCAGTGTTGACAGCTCTCCCTACGAGCAGTACTTC.

V is TRBV12-3 or TRBV12-4 and J is TRBJ2-3; 8 bases line up with TRBD2. The CDR3 totals 15 residues. After removal of 1 base from V and 2 bases from J, the junction contained 2 bases not matched to a gene. CDR3 loop: CASSLGTSFTDTQYF. Here the CDR3 DNA reads TGTGCCAGCAGTTTAGGGACTAGCTTCACAGATACGCAGTATTTT.

This clonotype was counted a few times. The chain joins TRBV9 to TRBJ2-1; 10 nucleotides match TRBD2. Unmatched junction bases numbered 6, after V lost 3 bases and J lost 0 bases. Germline CDR1 is SGDLS and CDR2 is YYNGEE. This CDR3 is 17 amino acids long. The CDR3: CASSALIAGGSYNEQFF. In DNA form, the CDR3 reads TGTGCCAGCAGCGCCCTGATAGCGGGGGGCTCCTACAATGAGCAGTTCTTC.

This clonotype has a count of ten or more. The V gene is TRBV4-2, the J gene TRBJ2-7; 8 bases align to TRBD2. The germline V gene encodes CDR1 LGHNA and CDR2 YNFKEQ. The CDR3 extends over 15 amino acids. Germline trimming cut 5 bases from V and 2 bases from J; bases unmatched to any gene: 8. CDR3 DNA sequence: TGTGCCAGCAGCTCCGAGGCGGGGGGACCCTACGAGCAGTACTTC. Its protein product is CASSSEAGGPYEQYF.

The chain carries TRBV29-1 and TRBJ2-1, with TRBD2 identical over 7 bases. The germline gives CDR1 SQVTM, CDR2 ANQGSEA. Trimming cost V 5 bases and J 12 bases; bases outside gene matches: 4. This CDR3 spans 10 amino acids. The CDR3 DNA reads as TGCAGCGTTAAGTCGGGAGGGCAGTTCTTC. Translation gives CSVKSGGQFF.

The sample holds a few counts of this clonotype. The chain links TRBV4-1 to TRBJ2-1; no reliable D call. V lost 3 bases, J lost 10 bases, and 13 bases lay in between. Looked up from germline, CDR1 is MGHRA and CDR2 is YSYEKL. The CDR3 spans 13 residues. CDR3 amino acids: CASSQPLGYEQFF. In DNA, the CDR3 is TGCGCCAGCAGCCAGCCCCTAGGATACGAGCAGTTCTTC.

This clonotype was counted a few times. The chain links TRBV5-6 to TRBJ2-3; D call uncertain. V shed 6 bases and J shed 3 bases, with 23 bases lying between them. The CDR3 has 17 amino acids. CDR1 is SGHDT, CDR2 YYEEEE, per germline. In DNA, the CDR3 is TGTGCCAGCACCTTTCGAGTAAAGGGCCAGAGGACAGATACGCAGTATTTT. It specifies CASTFRVKGQRTDTQYF.

In its sample, this clonotype was seen many times. The chain recombines TRBV19 with TRBJ1-4; D not certain. Germline CDR1 and CDR2: LNHDA and SQIVND (reference sequence). The CDR3 sequence is 12 residues long. Trimming took off 6 bases at V and 7 bases at J, with 9 bases between the two ends. As DNA, the CDR3 is TGTGCCAGTAGCTTCAACGGTGAAAAACTGTTTTTT. Protein: CASSFNGEKLFF.

Ten or more counts support this clonotype. The chain combines TRBV5-1 with TRBJ2-1, with TRBD2 identical over 13 bases. Looked up from germline, CDR1 is SGHRS and CDR2 is YFSETQ. The ends lost 4 bases at V and 2 bases at J; junction bases unmatched: 15. This CDR3 has 20 amino acids. The CDR3 region is CASSPNPGLAGYNPYNEQFF. The CDR3 DNA sequence: TGCGCCAGCAGCCCAAACCCGGGACTAGCGGGGTATAACCCCTACAATGAGCAGTTCTTC.

This clonotype appeared a few times. V gene TRBV15 combines with J gene TRBJ2-7; the match to TRBD2 covers 7 bases. CDR3 length: 16 amino acids. Trimming removed 5 bases from V and 0 bases from J; junction bases left unmatched: 10. Germline CDR1 reads LNHNV; CDR2 reads YYDKDF (reference sequence). CDR3 DNA sequence: TGTGCCACCAGCTCTTTAGCGGGTACACTCTCCTACGAGCAGTACTTC. It translates to CATSSLAGTLSYEQYF.

The chain couples TRBV20-1 to TRBJ2-3; 9 bases align to TRBD2. The CDR3 contains 16 residues. The germline gives CDR1 DFQATT, CDR2 SNEGSKA (reference sequence). V shed 2 bases and J 3 bases; nucleotides not matched to a gene: 9. CDR3 sequence reads: CSARSLAGKVTDTQYF. CDR3 nucleotide sequence: TGCAGTGCTAGATCCCTAGCGGGGAAGGTTACAGATACGCAGTATTTT.

The rearrangement uses TRBV15 and TRBJ2-1; D uncertain. V was cut by 0 bases and J by 0 bases, with 12 bases left in between. Germline CDR1 and CDR2: LNHNV and YYDKDF (reference sequence). The CDR3 runs 17 residues. CDR3 nucleotide sequence: TGTGCCACCAGCAGAGATTTGTTGCAGAGCTCCTACAATGAGCAGTTCTTC. Translation: CATSRDLLQSSYNEQFF.

This clonotype has only a few counts. The J gene is TRBJ2-3, the V gene TRBV9; D is possibly TRBD2 (5 bases). This CDR3 has 16 residues. The V and J ends lost 0 bases and 2 bases respectively, with 13 bases between them. The germline V gene has CDR1 SGDLS and CDR2 YYNGEE. Here the CDR3 DNA reads TGTGCCAGCAGCGTAGAGTCCGGGGTCTTCACAGATACGCAGTATTTT. Translation: CASSVESGVFTDTQYF.

This clonotype was seen ten or more times. The V call is TRBV20-1, the J call TRBJ1-2, with TRBD1 as a possible D gene (5 bases). Germline lookup yields CDR1 DFQATT and CDR2 SNEGSKA (reference sequence). V lost 6 bases and J lost 3, with 11 bases in between. CDR3 size: 12 residues. Here the CDR3 reads CSAPGGDYGYTF. The CDR3 DNA reads TGCAGTGCCCCCGGGGGAGACTATGGCTACACCTTC.

This clonotype was detected a few times. The V gene is TRBV20-1, the J gene TRBJ2-4; no firm D call. Trimming took off 2 bases at V and 4 bases at J, with 9 bases between the two ends. The CDR3 runs to 13 residues. Per germline, CDR1 DFQATT and CDR2 SNEGSKA (reference sequence). The CDR3 nucleotides read TGCAGTGCTAGATATCAGACAAAAAACATTCAGTACTTC. Translating gives CSARYQTKNIQYF.

This clonotype has just a few counts. V and J are TRBV24-1 and TRBJ1-2; D is unresolved. Germline V lookup: CDR1 KGHDR, CDR2 SFDVKD. This CDR3 contains 12 residues. With 0 bases removed from V and 6 bases from J, the gap between germline ends came to 4 bases. The CDR3 protein is CATSDLQNGYTF. The CDR3 nucleotides read TGTGCCACCAGTGATTTGCAAAATGGCTACACCTTC.

This clonotype was counted only a few times. V gene TRBV14 combines with J gene TRBJ2-1, with 7 bases lining up with TRBD1. The CDR3 is 15 amino acids. J gave up 8 bases and V 6 bases, and 13 bases lay outside the gene matches. Germline V gene lookup returns CDR1 SGHDN and CDR2 FVKESK. The CDR3 here is CASSRSGQYGDEQFF. The CDR3 DNA follows: TGTGCCAGCAGTCGCTCGGGACAGTATGGGGATGAGCAGTTCTTC. Supplemented by reference TRBV14 and TRBJ2-1, the full variable domain reads EAGVTQFPSHSVIEKGQTVTLRCDPISGHDNLYWYRRVMGKEIKFLLHFVKESKQDESGMPNNRFLAERTGGTYSTLKVQPAELEDSGVYFCASSRSGQYGDEQFFGPGTRLTVL.

This clonotype came up many times. The rearrangement uses TRBV12-3 or TRBV12-4 and TRBJ1-1; D gene uncertain. Deletions cut 2 bases from V and 4 bases from J, with 11 bases between. This CDR3 has 14 residues. The chain's CDR3 is CASSLRQKGTEAFF. Here the CDR3 DNA reads TGTGCCAGCAGTTTAAGGCAGAAAGGCACTGAAGCTTTCTTT.

The rearrangement joins TRBV5-1 to TRBJ2-7, with 9 bases aligning to TRBD2. In germline, CDR1 is SGHRS, CDR2 YFSETQ. The J segment lost 7 bases and the V segment lost 0 bases, leaving 11 bases of the junction unmatched. The CDR3 sequence is 16 residues long. The DNA of the CDR3 is TGCGCCAGCAGCTTGGGGGTAGCGGGGGCTCCGAGGGAGCAGTACTTC. Protein sequence: CASSLGVAGAPREQYF.

This clonotype was counted between two and nine times. V is TRBV11-2 and J is TRBJ1-1; D is unresolved. CDR1 and CDR2 (germline): SGHAT, FQNNGV. Between the trimmed V and J ends, which lost 0 bases and 1 base, there was a span of 9 bases. There are 15 residues in the CDR3. CDR3 loop: CASSLDGLPNTEAFF. The CDR3 region has the DNA TGTGCCAGCAGCTTAGACGGTCTACCGAACACTGAAGCTTTCTTT. Full variable domain (missing parts from reference TRBV11-2 and TRBJ1-1): EAGVAQSPRYKIIEKRQSVAFWCNPISGHATLYWYQQILGQGPKLLIQFQNNGVVDDSQLPKDRFSAERLKGVDSTLKIQPAKLEDSAVYLCASSLDGLPNTEAFFGQGTRLTVV.

This clonotype was counted ten times or more. The V and J genes are TRBV5-1 and TRBJ2-1; D ambiguous. CDR1 is SGHRS and CDR2 is YFSETQ in the germline V gene. V dropped 4 bases and J dropped 1 base, with 12 bases sitting between them. CDR3 size: 15 residues. The CDR3, as DNA: TGCGCCAGCAGCATACAGCGATTATCCTACAATGAGCAGTTCTTC. Its translation is CASSIQRLSYNEQFF.

This clonotype was detected ten times or more. The chain has TRBV10-3 and TRBJ2-7; 8 bases are a match to TRBD1. The CDR3 extends over 13 amino acids. Trimming cost V 7 bases and J 5 bases; bases outside gene matches: 7. Per germline, CDR1 ENHRY and CDR2 SYGVKD. CDR3 nucleotide sequence: TGTGCCATCATGGGGACAGGAGGGGACGAGCAGTACTTC. It encodes CAIMGTGGDEQYF.

The table lists this clonotype with a few counts. This chain links TRBV20-1 with TRBJ2-1, with TRBD2 matching 10 bases. The CDR3 is 14 amino acids. Germline trimming cut 5 bases from V and 9 bases from J; bases unmatched to any gene: 10. Germline lookup yields CDR1 DFQATT and CDR2 SNEGSKA (reference sequence). Written as DNA, the CDR3 is TGCAGTGCTGAGCGGGAGGGCCAGGTCGGTGAGCAGTTCTTC. Translation gives CSAEREGQVGEQFF.